This TCR beta chain is drawn from a study of cytomegalovirus exposure and HLA in healthy donors. Study results and caveats: The likely origin of a cluster of highly shared sequence variants was a sequencing artifact. The later analysis indicated that the majority of CMV-associated TCR beta chains appeared HLA-restricted. TCR beta sequences numbering about 17,000 were associated with HLA alleles at 0.05 false discovery rate in a later analysis.

Use of 60 Vbeta and 13 Jbeta primers characterized the PCR. Sequencing used immunoSEQ multiplex PCR; TCRdb keeps in-frame clones, though not all of them. The data show some 150,000 clones, 60% to 80% seen once. This CDR3 has 16 amino acids. Germline CDR1 SGHDN, CDR2 FVKESK. Trimming stripped 4 bases from V and 1 base from J, with 14 bases between. This clone was seen more than once but under ten times. Its specificity is not known. This TCR was sampled from a man aged 40-55 years in good health and CMV-seropositive. The V and J genes are TRBV14 and TRBJ2-1; D may be TRBD2 (6 bases). The sequencing input was PBMCs. CDR3 in amino acids: CASSPWGVASYNEQFF. The DNA of the CDR3 is TGTGCCAGCAGCCCCTGGGGGGTAGCGTCCTACAATGAGCAGTTCTTC.